This T cell receptor (beta chain) was captured by sequencing in a study of blood T cells in healthy people across ages. General study findings and limits: Considered underestimates were the diversity estimates obtained from one million T cells.

CDR1 is SQVTM, CDR2 ANQGSEA, per germline. V lost 4 bases and J 0 bases, leaving 13 bases between the germline ends. The length of the CDR3 is 14 residues. Through a sample-barcoded 5' primer and a J-beta primer mix, a second PCR was run for roughly 6 to 11 cycles. TCRdb ran MiXCR on the 5' RACE reads and lists one entry per CDR3 protein. The table records more than 650,000 distinct CDR3 sequences, approximately 55% of them present only once. For this clonotype: Its specificity is not known.

The receptor was derived from a man older than 75 in good health. What was sequenced was blood. This chain joins TRBV29-1 and TRBJ2-7; no clear D gene. The CDR3 DNA reads TGCAGCGTTGCCTTCAGCTATAGCTCCTACGAGCAGTACTTC. Translated: CSVAFSYSSYEQYF.